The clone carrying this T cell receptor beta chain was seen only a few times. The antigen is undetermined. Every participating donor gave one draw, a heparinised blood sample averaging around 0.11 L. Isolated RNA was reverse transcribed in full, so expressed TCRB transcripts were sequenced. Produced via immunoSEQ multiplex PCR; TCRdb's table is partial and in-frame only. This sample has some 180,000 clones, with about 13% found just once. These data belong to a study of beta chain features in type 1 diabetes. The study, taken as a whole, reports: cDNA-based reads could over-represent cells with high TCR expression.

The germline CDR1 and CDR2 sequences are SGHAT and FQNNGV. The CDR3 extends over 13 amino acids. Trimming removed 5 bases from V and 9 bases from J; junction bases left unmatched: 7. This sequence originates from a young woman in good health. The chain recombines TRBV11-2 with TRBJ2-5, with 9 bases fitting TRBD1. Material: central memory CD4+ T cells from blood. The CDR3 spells CASSPGQGWSQYF. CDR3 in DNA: TGTGCCAGCAGCCCCGGACAGGGGTGGTCCCAGTACTTC.